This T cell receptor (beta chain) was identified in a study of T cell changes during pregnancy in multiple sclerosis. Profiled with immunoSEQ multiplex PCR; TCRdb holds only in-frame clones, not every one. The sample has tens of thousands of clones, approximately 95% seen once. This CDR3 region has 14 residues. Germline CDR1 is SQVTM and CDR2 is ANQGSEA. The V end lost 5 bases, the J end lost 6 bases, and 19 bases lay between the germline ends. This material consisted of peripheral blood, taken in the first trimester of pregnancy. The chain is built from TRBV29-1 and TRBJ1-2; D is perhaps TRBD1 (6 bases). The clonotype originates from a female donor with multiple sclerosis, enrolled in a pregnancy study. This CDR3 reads CSVTLKGVSNGYTF. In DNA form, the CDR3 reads TGCAGCGTTACTCTTAAGGGGGTGTCCAATGGCTACACCTTC.